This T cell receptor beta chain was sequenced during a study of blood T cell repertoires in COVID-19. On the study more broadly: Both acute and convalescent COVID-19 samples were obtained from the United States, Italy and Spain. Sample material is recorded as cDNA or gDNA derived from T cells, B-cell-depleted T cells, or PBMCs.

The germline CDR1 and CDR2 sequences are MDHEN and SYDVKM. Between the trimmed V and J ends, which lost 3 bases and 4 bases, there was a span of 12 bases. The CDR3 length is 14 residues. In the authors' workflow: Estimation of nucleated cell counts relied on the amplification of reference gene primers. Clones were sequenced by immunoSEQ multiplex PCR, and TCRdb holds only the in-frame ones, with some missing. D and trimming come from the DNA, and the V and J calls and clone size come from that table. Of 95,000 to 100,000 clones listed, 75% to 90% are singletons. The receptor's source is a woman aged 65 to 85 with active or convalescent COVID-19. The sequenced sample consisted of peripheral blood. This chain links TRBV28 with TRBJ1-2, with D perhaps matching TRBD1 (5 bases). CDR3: CASSLFAGPYGYTF. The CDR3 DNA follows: TGTGCCAGCAGTTTGTTCGCAGGGCCCTATGGCTACACCTTC.